The T cell receptor (beta chain) described here comes from a study of cytomegalovirus exposure and HLA in healthy donors. Use of 60 Vbeta and 13 Jbeta primers characterized the PCR. Profiled with immunoSEQ multiplex PCR; TCRdb holds only in-frame clones, not every one. Of approximately 160,000 clones in the sample, roughly 82% were seen once. The clonotype originates from a woman aged 45-60 years in good health and CMV-seropositive. Sequenced material: PBMCs.

The DNA of the CDR3 is TGTGCCACCTTAACTACCTATCACCGCACAGATACGCAGTATTTT. Translation gives CATLTTYHRTDTQYF. The chain couples TRBV2 to TRBJ2-3, with no clear D. Germline V CDR1 and CDR2: SNHLY, FYNNEI. This CDR3 contains 15 residues. The ends were cut back, 10 bases at V and 1 base at J, with 18 bases in the middle.